This TCR beta chain was retrieved from a study of blood T cells in healthy people across ages. Findings of the study overall: Compared with aged donors, long-lived donors showed fewer expanded clones, suggesting selection. Percentage of naive T cells showed a strong correlation with TCR beta diversity. TCR beta diversity per million T cells fell roughly linearly with age.

Per-sample yields of isolated PBMCs were at least 6 million. Comment on this clonotype: Its antigen is not known.

Alongside a J-beta primer mix, a sample-barcoded 5' primer served in a second PCR lasting roughly 7 to 11 cycles. TCRdb reprocessed the 5' RACE reads with MiXCR, giving one entry per CDR3 protein. The sample lists about 580,000 distinct CDR3 sequences, about 45% seen once, with approximately 25% in the top ten. The germline gives CDR1 GTSNPN, CDR2 SVGIG (reference sequence). V trimming: 4 bases; J trimming: 6 bases; junction bases outside the gene matches: 17. There are 17 residues in the CDR3. The V and J genes are TRBV30 and TRBJ1-2; the match to TRBD1 covers 10 bases. The sequence derives from an elderly man in good health. Sequenced material: blood. The CDR3 reads CAWTTSLITGTGDGYTF. CDR3 nucleotides: TGTGCCTGGACCACCTCTCTCATTACCGGGACAGGGGATGGCTACACCTTC.